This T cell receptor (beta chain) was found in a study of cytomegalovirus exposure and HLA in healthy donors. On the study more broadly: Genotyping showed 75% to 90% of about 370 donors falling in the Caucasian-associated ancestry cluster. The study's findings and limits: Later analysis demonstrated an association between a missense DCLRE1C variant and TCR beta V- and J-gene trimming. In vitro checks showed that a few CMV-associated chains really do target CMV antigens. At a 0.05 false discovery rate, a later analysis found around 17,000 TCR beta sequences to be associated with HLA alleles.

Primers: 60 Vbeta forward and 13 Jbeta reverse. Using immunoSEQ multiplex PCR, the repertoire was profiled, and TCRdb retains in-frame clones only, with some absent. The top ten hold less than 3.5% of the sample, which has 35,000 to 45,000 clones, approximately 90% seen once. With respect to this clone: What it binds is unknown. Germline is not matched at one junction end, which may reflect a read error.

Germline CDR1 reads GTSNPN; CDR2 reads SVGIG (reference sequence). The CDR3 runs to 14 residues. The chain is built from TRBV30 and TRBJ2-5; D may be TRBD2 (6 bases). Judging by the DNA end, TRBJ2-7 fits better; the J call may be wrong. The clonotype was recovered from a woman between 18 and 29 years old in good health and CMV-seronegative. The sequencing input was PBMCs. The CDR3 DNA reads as TGTGCCCGGAGTGTGGGACTGGGAGCATCCGAGCAGTACTTC. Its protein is CARSVGLGASEQYF.